Each of the 21 T cell receptor beta chains below was sequenced from the same sample in a study of shared clonotypes between healthy human individuals. TCRdb's table, derived via immunoSEQ multiplex PCR, lists solely in-frame clones and lacks some. The sample has 600,000 to 750,000 clones; roughly 88% are singletons. The sample was memory CD8+ T cells from PBMCs. Subset: CD45RO+ cells pooled with CCR7-negative TemRA cells. These receptors were collected from a young man in good health. Some clones in this sample may be carry-over from other donors' samples.

The rearrangement joins TRBV28 to TRBJ2-5; unclear D gene. This CDR3 has 13 residues. V lost 5 bases to trimming and J lost 3 bases, with 10 bases between them. Looked up from germline, CDR1 is MDHEN and CDR2 is SYDVKM. CDR3 sequence reads: CASSRPPEETQYF. The CDR3 nucleotides read TGTGCCAGCAGTCGACCCCCGGAAGAGACCCAGTACTTC.

In DNA, the CDR3 is TGTGCCAGCAGTTACCAAATAGGGGCTTTCTACGAGCAGTACTTC. The encoded protein is CASSYQIGAFYEQYF. V gene TRBV6-5 combines with J gene TRBJ2-7; TRBD1 might be the D (5 bases). V shed 2 bases and J shed 3 bases, with 14 bases lying between them. Per the germline V gene, CDR1 is MNHEY and CDR2 is SVGAGI. This CDR3 has 15 amino acids.

CDR3 residues: CASSQTGDTGELFF. CDR3 DNA sequence: TGTGCCAGCAGCCAAACAGGGGACACCGGGGAGCTGTTTTTT. J is TRBJ2-2 and V is TRBV28, with 7 bases fitting TRBD1. Germline CDR1 is MDHEN and CDR2 is SYDVKM. This CDR3 is built from 14 residues. V trimming: 6 bases; J trimming: 3 bases; junction bases outside the gene matches: 4.

The rearrangement uses TRBV10-2 and TRBJ2-5; TRBD2 might be the D (6 bases). Per the germline V gene, CDR1 is WSHSY and CDR2 is SAAADI. Trimming shortened V by 3 bases and J by 11 bases, and 13 bases separated the two germline ends. This CDR3 has 12 residues. The CDR3 loop reads CASSESGELQYF. Written as DNA, the CDR3 is TGCGCCAGCAGTGAATCGGGGGAACTACAGTACTTC.

In its sample, this clone was seen a few times. V is TRBV28 and J is TRBJ2-1; possible D gene TRBD1, 7 bases. The germline gives CDR1 MDHEN, CDR2 SYDVKM. V lost 5 bases and J 8 bases, leaving 16 bases between the germline ends. This CDR3 contains 14 residues. For the CDR3, the DNA is TGTGCCAGCAGTCCCCTGACAGGGAGGCATGAGCAGTTCTTC. This sequence encodes CASSPLTGRHEQFF.

In its sample, this clone was seen once. The genes are TRBV5-1 and TRBJ2-7; no clear D gene. Between the trimmed V and J ends, which lost 4 bases and 2 bases, there was a span of 13 bases. This CDR3 contains 14 residues. Germline V gives CDR1 SGHRS, CDR2 YFSETQ. CDR3 DNA: TGCGCCAGCAGCCCAATACGAACCCCCTACGAGCAGTACTTC. Amino acids: CASSPIRTPYEQYF.

The rearrangement links TRBV11-2 to TRBJ2-6, with TRBD2 matching 7 bases. The germline CDR1 and CDR2 sequences are SGHAT and FQNNGV. The CDR3 totals 18 residues. V shed 2 bases and J 0 bases; nucleotides not matched to a gene: 7. The CDR3 here is CASSLFGGSLSGANVLTF. CDR3 bases: TGTGCCAGCAGCTTATTCGGGGGGTCCCTCTCTGGGGCCAACGTCCTGACTTTC.

The chain combines TRBV5-4 with TRBJ1-2, with no clear D. Germline V gene data show CDR1 as SGHNT and CDR2 as YYREEE (reference sequence). V was clipped by 2 bases and J by 4 bases, with 15 bases between them. The CDR3 length is 15 residues. CDR3 in DNA: TGTGCCAGCAGCTTCGGGCCGGACGACCCCTATGGCTACACCTTC. Its translation is CASSFGPDDPYGYTF. Full variable domain (remainder filled in from reference TRBV5-4 and TRBJ1-2): ETGVTQSPTHLIKTRGQQVTLRCSSQSGHNTVSWYQQALGQGPQFIFQYYREEENGRGNFPPRFSGLQFPNYSSELNVNALELDDSALYLCASSFGPDDPYGYTFGSGTRLTVV.

The gene calls are TRBV25-1 and TRBJ2-7; D call uncertain. V lost 3 bases and J 4 bases, leaving 7 bases between the germline ends. Germline CDR1 is MGHDK and CDR2 is SYGVNS. This CDR3 has 12 amino acids. Here the CDR3 reads CASSDSPYEQYF. The CDR3 nucleotides read TGTGCCAGCAGTGATTCCCCGTACGAGCAGTACTTC.

As for this clone: Additional DNA sequences in this sample encode the identical CDR3. The chain uses TRBV7-2 and TRBJ1-2, with D possibly TRBD1 on 6 matching bases. This CDR3 is 15 amino acids long. The germline CDR1 and CDR2 sequences are SGHTA and FQGNSA. Trimming cost V 3 bases and J 4 bases, with 15 bases left between them. CDR3 nucleotide sequence: TGTGCCAGCAGCTTGGACTACACAGGGAGCTATGGCTACACCTTC. It encodes CASSLDYTGSYGYTF.

This chain uses TRBV4-2 with TRBJ1-2; weak D call: TRBD1 (5 bases). Germline CDR1 and CDR2: LGHNA and YNFKEQ. The CDR3 is 15 amino acids. V was trimmed by 1 base and J by 10 bases, leaving 19 bases between them. CDR3 DNA sequence: TGTGCCAGCAGCCAAGTAGGACAATCTCTTTATCCCTACACCTTC. Its protein is CASSQVGQSLYPYTF.

The chain employs TRBV27 and TRBJ2-7, with TRBD2 as a possible D gene (5 bases). Germline CDR1 reads MNHEY; CDR2 reads SMNVEV (reference sequence). The CDR3 length is 13 residues. V gave up 0 bases and J gave up 5 bases, with 8 bases separating them. The CDR3: CASSLSSAHEQYF. As DNA, the CDR3 is TGTGCCAGCAGTTTATCTAGCGCCCACGAGCAGTACTTC.

This chain uses TRBV28 with TRBJ1-5, with D possibly matching TRBD1 (6 bases). Trimming removed 8 bases at V and 2 bases at J, with 16 bases between. Germline loops: CDR1 MDHEN, CDR2 SYDVKM. The CDR3 consists of 15 residues. CDR3 protein: CASHYTGQRNQPQHF. In DNA form, the CDR3 reads TGTGCCAGCCACTACACAGGGCAGCGCAATCAGCCCCAGCATTTT.

The chain couples TRBV6-9 to TRBJ2-5; TRBD2 aligns across 14 bases. The CDR3 is made up of 18 amino acids. Germline V gene sequence: CDR1 MNHGY, CDR2 SVAAGI. J gave up 5 bases and V 5 bases, and 13 bases lay outside the gene matches. CDR3 sequence: CASSTPGTSGRYRETQYF. In DNA, the CDR3 is TGTGCCAGCAGTACCCCCGGGACTAGCGGGAGATACAGGGAGACCCAGTACTTC.

The chain is built from TRBV11-2 and TRBJ2-3; D is uncertain. Germline CDR1 is SGHAT and CDR2 is FQNNGV. Deletions cut 6 bases from V and 0 bases from J, with 16 bases between. This CDR3 spans 16 amino acids. The CDR3 sequence: CASRSRGMQSTDTQYF. The CDR3 bases are TGTGCCAGCAGATCTCGTGGGATGCAGAGCACAGATACGCAGTATTTT.

This rearrangement joins TRBV4-1 to TRBJ2-2, with 12 bases identical to TRBD2. CDR3 size: 16 residues. CDR1 is MGHRA, CDR2 YSYEKL, per germline. V trimming: 4 bases; J trimming: 3 bases; junction bases outside the gene matches: 3. The CDR3 DNA reads as TGCGCCAGCAGCCTGCGACTAGCGGGAGACACCGGGGAGCTGTTTTTT. Residues: CASSLRLAGDTGELFF.

The chain combines TRBV6-5 with TRBJ2-7, with D maybe TRBD2 (6 bases). With 0 bases removed from V and 1 base from J, the gap between germline ends came to 10 bases. The V gene's germline CDR1 is MNHEY and CDR2 SVGAGI. The CDR3 consists of 15 residues. The CDR3 reads CASSYSGGKSYEQYF. In nucleotides, the CDR3 is TGTGCCAGCAGTTACTCTGGCGGGAAGTCCTACGAGCAGTACTTC.

V and J are TRBV6-1 and TRBJ1-2; D is unclear. Germline V gene lookup returns CDR1 MNHNS and CDR2 SASEGT. Trimming removed 8 bases at V and 8 bases at J, with 21 bases between. The CDR3 length is 14 residues. CDR3 nucleotides: TGTGCCAGCGTAGGGCTGGGTTTGCTTCGCGGCTACACCTTC. Protein product: CASVGLGLLRGYTF.

This chain connects TRBV25-1 to TRBJ2-1; 10 bases match TRBD2. There are 17 residues in the CDR3. Germline V CDR1 and CDR2: MGHDK, SYGVNS. V was pared by 3 bases and J by 4 bases, with 9 bases of the junction left unmatched. The chain's CDR3 is CASSDTLAGVVYNEQFF. The CDR3 coding sequence is TGTGCCAGCAGTGACACGCTAGCGGGAGTTGTATACAATGAGCAGTTCTTC. The whole variable domain, filled in from reference TRBV25-1 and TRBJ2-1, reads EADIYQTPRYLVIGTGKKITLECSQTMGHDKMYWYQQDPGMELHLIHYSYGVNSTEKGDLSSESTVSRIRTEHFPLTLESARPSHTSQYLCASSDTLAGVVYNEQFFGPGTRLTVL.

The chain links TRBV27 to TRBJ2-3; D tentatively reads TRBD1 or TRBD2 (5 bases each). Germline V gene lookup returns CDR1 MNHEY and CDR2 SMNVEV (reference sequence). This CDR3 is built from 14 residues. The V end was cut by 5 bases, the J end by 2 bases, with 11 bases between. CDR3 in amino acids: CASSQGAPTDTQYF. CDR3 sequence (DNA): TGTGCCAGCAGTCAGGGAGCCCCCACAGATACGCAGTATTTT.

The genes are TRBV4-2 and TRBJ1-1; D gene ambiguous. Trimming removed 5 bases at V and 8 bases at J, with 9 bases between. The germline CDR1 and CDR2 sequences are LGHNA and YNFKEQ. This CDR3 comprises 11 residues. In nucleotides, the CDR3 is TGTGCCAGCAGCTCGGAGGTGGAAGCTTTCTTT. Its translation is CASSSEVEAFF.